These 3 T cell receptor beta chains were sequenced from one sample in a study of cytomegalovirus exposure and HLA in healthy donors. Produced via immunoSEQ multiplex PCR; TCRdb's table is partial and in-frame only. In the table there are around 70,000 clones, roughly 94% of which are singletons. The source material was PBMCs. These receptor sequences come from a man aged 18 to 30 in good health and CMV-seropositive.

The chain has TRBV6-1 and TRBJ2-3; D may be TRBD1 (5 bases). Germline CDR1 reads MNHNS; CDR2 reads SASEGT. This CDR3 comprises 14 residues. V lost 4 bases and J lost 1, with 9 bases in between. CDR3 protein: CASSGTGRTDTQYF. Written as DNA, the CDR3 is TGTGCCAGCAGTGGTACAGGTCGCACAGATACGCAGTATTTT.

CDR3 DNA sequence: TGTGCCAGCCGACAGGGGTGGAGCAATCAGCCCCAGCATTTT. Translating it yields CASRQGWSNQPQHF. The J gene is TRBJ1-5, the V gene TRBV6-1; 8 bases line up with TRBD1. CDR3 size: 14 residues. Germline V CDR1 and CDR2: MNHNS, SASEGT. V was clipped by 8 bases and J by 1 base; unmatched bases: 4.

The rearrangement links TRBV7-3 to TRBJ2-7; 11 bases fit TRBD1. The V gene end was trimmed by 5 bases and the J gene end by 3 bases; junction bases not matched to a gene: 6. In germline, CDR1 is SGHTA, CDR2 FQGTGA. CDR3 length: 15 residues. The CDR3 is CASSIRTGGFYEQYF. DNA of the CDR3: TGTGCCAGCAGCATCCGGACAGGGGGCTTCTACGAGCAGTACTTC.